Below, one TCR beta chain is given with its context. V lost 2 bases and J lost 6, with 8 bases in between. This CDR3 region has 13 residues. Germline CDR1 is MGHRA and CDR2 is YSYEKL. This entry is derived from a study of shared clonotypes between healthy human individuals. CD45RO-negative, CCR7-positively selected cells formed the naive CD8 fraction, excluding terminally differentiated effector memory CD45RA+ cells. TCRdb's copy holds only in-frame clones and misses some; the assay was immunoSEQ multiplex PCR. The table has almost 700,000 clones, 92% seen once. This sequence was found in a young man in good health. Sequencing was performed on naive CD8+ T cells sorted from blood. This rearrangement joins TRBV4-1 to TRBJ2-1; D is ambiguous. For the CDR3, the DNA is TGCGCCAGCAGCCAACGGGTCCCCAATGAGCAGTTCTTC. Amino acids: CASSQRVPNEQFF.